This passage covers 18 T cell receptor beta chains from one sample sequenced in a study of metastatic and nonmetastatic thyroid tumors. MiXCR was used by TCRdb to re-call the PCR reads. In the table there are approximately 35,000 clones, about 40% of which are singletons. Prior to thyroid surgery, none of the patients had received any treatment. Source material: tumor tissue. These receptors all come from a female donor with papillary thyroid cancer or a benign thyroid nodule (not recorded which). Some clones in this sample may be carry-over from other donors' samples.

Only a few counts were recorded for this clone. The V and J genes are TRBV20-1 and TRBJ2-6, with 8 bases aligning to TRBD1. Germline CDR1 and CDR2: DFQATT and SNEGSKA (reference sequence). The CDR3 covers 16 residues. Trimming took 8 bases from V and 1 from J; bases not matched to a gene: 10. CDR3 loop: CSIGQGAISGANVLTF. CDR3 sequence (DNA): TGCAGTATCGGGCAGGGGGCGATTTCTGGGGCCAACGTCCTGACTTTC.

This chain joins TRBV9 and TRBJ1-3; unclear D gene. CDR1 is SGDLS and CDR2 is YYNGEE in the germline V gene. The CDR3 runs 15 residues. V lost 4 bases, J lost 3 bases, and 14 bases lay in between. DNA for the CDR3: TGTGCCAGCAGCTTAATCGGGATGGGTGGAAACACCATATATTTT. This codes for CASSLIGMGGNTIYF.

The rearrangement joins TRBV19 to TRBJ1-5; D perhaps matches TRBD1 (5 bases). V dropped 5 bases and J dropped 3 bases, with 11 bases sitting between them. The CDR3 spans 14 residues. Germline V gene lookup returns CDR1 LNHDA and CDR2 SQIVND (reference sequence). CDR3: CASSRQGYNQPQHF. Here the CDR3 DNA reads TGTGCCAGTAGTCGGCAGGGATACAATCAGCCCCAGCATTTT.

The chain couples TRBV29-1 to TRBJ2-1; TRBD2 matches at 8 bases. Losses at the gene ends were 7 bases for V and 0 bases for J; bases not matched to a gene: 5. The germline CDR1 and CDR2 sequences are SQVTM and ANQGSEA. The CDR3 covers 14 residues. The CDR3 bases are TGCAGCGCCGGACTAGCAGACTCCTACAATGAGCAGTTCTTC. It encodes CSAGLADSYNEQFF.

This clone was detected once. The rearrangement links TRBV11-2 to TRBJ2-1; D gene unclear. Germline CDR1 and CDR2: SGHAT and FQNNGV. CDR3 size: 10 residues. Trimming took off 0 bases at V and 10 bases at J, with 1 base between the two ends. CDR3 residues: CASSLEEQFF. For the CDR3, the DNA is TGTGCCAGCAGCTTAGAGGAGCAGTTCTTC.

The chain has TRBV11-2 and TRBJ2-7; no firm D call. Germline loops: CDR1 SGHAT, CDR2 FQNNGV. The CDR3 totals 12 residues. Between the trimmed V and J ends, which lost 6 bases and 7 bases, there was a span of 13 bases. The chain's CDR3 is CASSRKGLEQYF. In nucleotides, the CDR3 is TGTGCCAGCAGTCGAAAGGGTCTGGAGCAGTACTTC.

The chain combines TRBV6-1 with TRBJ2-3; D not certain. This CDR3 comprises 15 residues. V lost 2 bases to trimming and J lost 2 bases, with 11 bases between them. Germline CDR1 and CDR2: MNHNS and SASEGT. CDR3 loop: CASSESNYHTDTQYF. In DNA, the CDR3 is TGTGCCAGCAGTGAAAGCAACTACCACACAGATACGCAGTATTTT.

The CDR3 loop is CASHKTGGKGYTF. The CDR3 DNA sequence: TGTGCCAGTCATAAGACGGGTGGGAAAGGCTACACCTTC. The V call is TRBV19, the J call TRBJ1-2; D not certain. CDR1 and CDR2 (germline): LNHDA, SQIVND (reference sequence). The V end lost 8 bases, the J end lost 8 bases, and 18 bases lay between the germline ends. This CDR3 spans 13 amino acids.

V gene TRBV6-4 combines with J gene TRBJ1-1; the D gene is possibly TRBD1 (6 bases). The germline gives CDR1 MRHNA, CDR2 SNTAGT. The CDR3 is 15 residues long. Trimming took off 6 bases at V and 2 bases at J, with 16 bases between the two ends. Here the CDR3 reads CASRLQGLGNTEAFF. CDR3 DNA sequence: TGTGCCAGCAGATTACAGGGTCTTGGAAACACTGAAGCTTTCTTT.

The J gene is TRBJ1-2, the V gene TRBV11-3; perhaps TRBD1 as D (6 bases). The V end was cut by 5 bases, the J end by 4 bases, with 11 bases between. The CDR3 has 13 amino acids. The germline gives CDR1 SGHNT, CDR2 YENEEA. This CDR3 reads CASSETGIYGYTF. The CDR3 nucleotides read TGTGCCAGCAGCGAAACAGGGATCTATGGCTACACCTTC.

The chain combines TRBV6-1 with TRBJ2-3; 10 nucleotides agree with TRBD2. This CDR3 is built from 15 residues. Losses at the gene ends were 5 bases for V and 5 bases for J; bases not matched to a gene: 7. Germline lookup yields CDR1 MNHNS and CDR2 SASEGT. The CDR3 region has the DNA TGTGCCAGCAGTTTCGAGCGGGAGGGCCGAGATACGCAGTATTTT. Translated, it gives CASSFEREGRDTQYF.

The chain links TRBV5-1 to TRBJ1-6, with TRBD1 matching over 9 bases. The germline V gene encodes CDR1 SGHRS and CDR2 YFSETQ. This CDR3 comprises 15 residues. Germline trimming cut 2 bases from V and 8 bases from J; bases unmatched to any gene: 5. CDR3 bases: TGCGCCAGCAGCTTACCGGGACAGGGAGATTCACCCCTCCACTTT. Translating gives CASSLPGQGDSPLHF.

The CDR3 loop is CASSHPDREGGYTF. The CDR3 DNA reads as TGCGCCAGCAGCCATCCCGACAGGGAGGGAGGCTACACCTTC. The V gene is TRBV4-1, the J gene TRBJ1-2, with 7 positions matching TRBD1. CDR3 length: 14 amino acids. Germline V gene sequence: CDR1 MGHRA, CDR2 YSYEKL. V shed 3 bases, J shed 8 bases, and the junction held 9 bases outside the gene matches.

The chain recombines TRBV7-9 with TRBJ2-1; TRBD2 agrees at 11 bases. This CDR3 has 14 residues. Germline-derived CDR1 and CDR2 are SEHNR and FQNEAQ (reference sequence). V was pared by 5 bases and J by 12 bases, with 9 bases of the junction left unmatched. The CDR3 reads CASSPLLAGGRQFF. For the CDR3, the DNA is TGTGCCAGCAGCCCCTTGCTAGCGGGAGGACGGCAGTTCTTC.

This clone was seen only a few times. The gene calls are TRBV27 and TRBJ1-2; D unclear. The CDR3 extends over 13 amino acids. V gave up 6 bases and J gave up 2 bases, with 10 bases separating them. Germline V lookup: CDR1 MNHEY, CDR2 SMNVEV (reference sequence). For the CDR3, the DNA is TGTGCCAGCAGCCCATTGGGAAACTATGGCTACACCTTC. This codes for CASSPLGNYGYTF.

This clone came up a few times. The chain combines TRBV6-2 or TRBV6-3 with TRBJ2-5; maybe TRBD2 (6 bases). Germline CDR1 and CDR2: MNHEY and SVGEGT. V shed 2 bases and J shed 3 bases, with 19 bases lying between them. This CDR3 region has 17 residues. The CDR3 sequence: CASSYPTLGGVEETQYF. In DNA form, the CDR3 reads TGTGCCAGCAGTTACCCAACCTTGGGGGGAGTGGAAGAGACCCAGTACTTC.

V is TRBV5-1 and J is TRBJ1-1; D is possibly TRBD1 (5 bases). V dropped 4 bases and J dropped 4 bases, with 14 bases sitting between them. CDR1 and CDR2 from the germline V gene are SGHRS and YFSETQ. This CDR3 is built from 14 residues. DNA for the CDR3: TGCGCCAGCAGCGCATCCGTAAGGGGCACTGAAGCTTTCTTT. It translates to CASSASVRGTEAFF.

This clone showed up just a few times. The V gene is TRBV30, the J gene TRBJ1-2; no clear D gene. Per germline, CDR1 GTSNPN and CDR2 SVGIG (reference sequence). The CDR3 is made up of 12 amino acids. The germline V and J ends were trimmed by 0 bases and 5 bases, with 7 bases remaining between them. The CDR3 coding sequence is TGTGCCTGGAGTGTACCCGGGTATGGCTACACCTTC. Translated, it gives CAWSVPGYGYTF. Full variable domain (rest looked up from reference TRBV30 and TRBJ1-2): SQTIHQWPATLVQPVGSPLSLECTVEGTSNPNLYWYRQAAGRGLQLLFYSVGIGQISSEVPQNLSASRPQDRQFILSSKKLLLSDSGFYLCAWSVPGYGYTFGSGTRLTVV.